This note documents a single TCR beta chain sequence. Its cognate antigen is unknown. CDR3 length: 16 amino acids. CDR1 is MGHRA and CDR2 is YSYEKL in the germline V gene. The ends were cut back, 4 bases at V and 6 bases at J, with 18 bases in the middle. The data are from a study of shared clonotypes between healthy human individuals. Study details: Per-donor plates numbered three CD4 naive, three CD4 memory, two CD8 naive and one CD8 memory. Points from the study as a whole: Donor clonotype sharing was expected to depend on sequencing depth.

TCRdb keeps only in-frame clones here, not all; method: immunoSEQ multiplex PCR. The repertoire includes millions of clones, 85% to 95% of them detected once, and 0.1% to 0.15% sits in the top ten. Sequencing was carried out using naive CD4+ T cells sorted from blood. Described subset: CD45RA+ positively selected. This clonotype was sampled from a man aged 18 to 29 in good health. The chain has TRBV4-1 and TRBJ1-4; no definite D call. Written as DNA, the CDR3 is TGCGCCAGCAGCCCTCAACGAACTTTGGGCGATGAAAAACTGTTTTTT. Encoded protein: CASSPQRTLGDEKLFF.